The source of this T cell receptor beta chain is a study of blood T cells in healthy people across ages (dated by TCRdb to between 2015 and 2016). Context from the whole study: Template switching captured roughly one uniquely barcoded TCR beta cDNA molecule per two T cells in model experiments. The study measured age-related changes in TCR beta repertoire diversity using deep sequencing normalized with unique cDNA molecular identifiers. Donors were grouped into four age groups: young (average roughly 16 years), middle-aged (39), aged (over 55) and long-lived (about 89). Donors of different ages were randomly distributed across sequencing lanes to avoid experimental bias. Two additional independent replicas of 1 million unique cDNA reads from the same blood draw were analyzed for two donors (one aged 18 to 30 and one aged 80 or older). Findings and caveats that apply to the study as a whole: Donor CMV infection status was unknown, potentially confounding age-related changes in expanded clonotypes. A strong correlation was found between observed TCR beta diversity and the percentage of naive T cells measured by flow cytometry. Estimates of total diversity from one million sequenced T cells were regarded as lower bounds and underestimates. Because profiling used bulk unsorted PBMCs, naive and antigen-experienced compartments could not be compared conclusively. As age increased, observed TCR beta diversity per million T cells dropped in a roughly linear way, and a significant reduction was already evident by age about 40. Compared with the aged group, more naive CD4+ T cells, fewer expanded clones and increased TCR diversity were shown by the long-lived group, suggesting age selection.

The library relied on 5' RACE. For sequencing, an Illumina HiSeq 2500 was employed. A second about 6 to 11 cycle PCR used a sample-barcoded 5' primer and a J-beta primer mix. A template-switch 5' adaptor carrying 12 random nucleotides introduced a unique molecular identifier onto each TCR beta cDNA molecule. Each sample yielded at least 3 million CDR3-containing paired-end reads. The Mint cDNA synthesis kit, primed by a TRBC-specific oligonucleotide, was used to synthesize first-strand cDNA from all RNA. Following uracil-DNA glycosylase treatment, all cDNA underwent a first 18-cycle PCR with the universal primers M1SS and BC2_uni_R. As for how the authors treated the data: For normalization, 1 million high-quality reads were randomly selected from each sample, with every read carrying a distinct molecular identifier. Instead of being binned into consensus sequences, reads with shared molecular identifiers were discarded. MiTCR, run with a Q25 quality threshold and the strictest error-elimination algorithm, handled CDR3 identification, clonotype clustering and error correction. A nonparametric unseen species model with Euler transformation was used to estimate lower-bound total TCR beta diversity. Through fastp at Q25 and MiXCR, TCRdb rebuilt clones from the public reads, retaining in-frame beta chains. CDR3 protein sequences are deduplicated, and each keeps its most common genes and DNA. It is TCRdb's table, rather than the study itself, that gives the V and J calls and clone size. In all, the sample holds fewer than 2,000,000 distinct CDR3 sequences, and roughly a third of those were seen once. Around 11% of the sample is held by the ten biggest clonotypes.

The table lists this clonotype with a few counts. The clone's antigen remains unknown. The sample holds no much larger clone one base away, and base qualities are not on file. Donors were 30 to 45 systemically healthy Caucasian individuals from Russia aged roughly 6 to 90 years. Approximately 9.3 milliliters of peripheral blood were collected from each donor into EDTA-treated Vacutainer tubes. Ficoll-Paque density-gradient centrifugation was used to isolate PBMCs, with at least 6.5 million obtained per sample. Total RNA was extracted from PBMCs with Trizol reagent, with at least 6 micrograms obtained per sample. Naive CD45RAhigh/CD27high T cell percentages were measured by flow cytometry on a PBMC aliquot from every donor. V and J are truncated by 5 bases and 1 base respectively, leaving an intervening sequence of 14 bases. Taken from cysteine to phenylalanine, the CDR3 has 15 residues. Just the 45-base CDR3 DNA is kept, in frame starting at base 1. From the germline V gene (reference sequence), CDR1 is LGHDT and CDR2 is YNNKEL.

The sample taken for sequencing was blood. This receptor was identified in a woman under 40 in good health. The chain links TRBV3-1 with TRBJ2-5, with the D call perhaps TRBD1 or TRBD2, each one matching 5 bases. The DNA reads as follows: TGTGCCAGCAGCGCCTCGGGGACCTCCCAAGAGACCCAGTACTTC. It translates to CASSASGTSQETQYF.